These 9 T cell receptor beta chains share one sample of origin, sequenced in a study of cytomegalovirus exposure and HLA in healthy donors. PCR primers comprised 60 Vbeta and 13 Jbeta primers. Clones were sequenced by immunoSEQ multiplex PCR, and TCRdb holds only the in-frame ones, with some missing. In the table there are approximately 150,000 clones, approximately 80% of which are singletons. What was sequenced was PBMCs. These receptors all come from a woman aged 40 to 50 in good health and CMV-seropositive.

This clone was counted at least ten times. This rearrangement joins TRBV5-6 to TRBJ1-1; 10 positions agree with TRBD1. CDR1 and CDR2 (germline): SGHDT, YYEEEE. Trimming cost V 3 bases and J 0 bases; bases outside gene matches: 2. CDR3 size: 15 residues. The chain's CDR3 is CASSYGTGVNTEAFF. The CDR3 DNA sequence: TGTGCCAGCAGCTACGGGACAGGGGTGAACACTGAAGCTTTCTTT.

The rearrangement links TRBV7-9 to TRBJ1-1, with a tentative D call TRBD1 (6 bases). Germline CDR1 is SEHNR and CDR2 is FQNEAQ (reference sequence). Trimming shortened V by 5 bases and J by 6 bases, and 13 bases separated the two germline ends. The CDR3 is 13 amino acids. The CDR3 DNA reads TGTGCCAGCAGCCCGGCAGGGGTAGCTGAAGCTTTCTTT. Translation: CASSPAGVAEAFF.

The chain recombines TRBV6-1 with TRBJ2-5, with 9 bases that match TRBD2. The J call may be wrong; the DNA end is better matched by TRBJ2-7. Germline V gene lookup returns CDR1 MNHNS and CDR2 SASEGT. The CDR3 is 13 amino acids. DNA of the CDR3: TGTGCCAGCAGGATAGCGGGAGCCTACGAGCAGTACTTC. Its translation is CASRIAGAYEQYF.

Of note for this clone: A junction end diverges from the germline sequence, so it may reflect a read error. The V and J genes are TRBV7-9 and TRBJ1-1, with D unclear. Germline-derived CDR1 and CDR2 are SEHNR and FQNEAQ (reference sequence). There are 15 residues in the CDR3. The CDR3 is CSSSLELGSNTEAFF. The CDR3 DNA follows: TGTTCCAGCAGCTTAGAGCTGGGGAGCAACACTGAAGCTTTCTTT.

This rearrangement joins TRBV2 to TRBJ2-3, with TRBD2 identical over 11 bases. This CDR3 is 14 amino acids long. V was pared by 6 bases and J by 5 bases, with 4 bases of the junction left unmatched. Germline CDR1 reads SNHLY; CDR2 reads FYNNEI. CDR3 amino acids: CASRDTSGGDTQYF. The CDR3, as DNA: TGTGCCAGCAGGGATACTAGCGGGGGAGATACGCAGTATTTT. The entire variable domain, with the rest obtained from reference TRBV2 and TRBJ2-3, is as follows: EPEVTQTPSHQVTQMGQEVILRCVPISNHLYFYWYRQILGQKVEFLVSFYNNEISEKSEIFDDQFSVERPDGSNFTLKIRSTKLEDSAMYFCASRDTSGGDTQYFGPGTRLTVL.

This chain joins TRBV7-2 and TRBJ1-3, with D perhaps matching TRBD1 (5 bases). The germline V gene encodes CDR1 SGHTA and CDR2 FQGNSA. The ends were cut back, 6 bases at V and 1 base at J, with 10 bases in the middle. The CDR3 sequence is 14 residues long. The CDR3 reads CASRPAGSGNTIYF. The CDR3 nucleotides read TGTGCCAGCAGACCGGCAGGGTCTGGAAACACCATATATTTT.

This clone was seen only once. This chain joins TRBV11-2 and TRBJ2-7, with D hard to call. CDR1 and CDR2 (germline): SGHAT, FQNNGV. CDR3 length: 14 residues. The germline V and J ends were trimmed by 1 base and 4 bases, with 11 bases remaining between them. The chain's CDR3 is CASSLGSNSYEQYF. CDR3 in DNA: TGTGCCAGCAGCTTAGGATCCAACAGTTACGAGCAGTACTTC.

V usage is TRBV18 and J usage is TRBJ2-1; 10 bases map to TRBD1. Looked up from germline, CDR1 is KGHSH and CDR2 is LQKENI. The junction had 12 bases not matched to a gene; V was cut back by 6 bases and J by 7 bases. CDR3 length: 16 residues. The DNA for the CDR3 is TGTGCCAGCTCCCAACCCGGGACAGGGGTTTCGAATGAGCAGTTCTTC. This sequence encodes CASSQPGTGVSNEQFF.

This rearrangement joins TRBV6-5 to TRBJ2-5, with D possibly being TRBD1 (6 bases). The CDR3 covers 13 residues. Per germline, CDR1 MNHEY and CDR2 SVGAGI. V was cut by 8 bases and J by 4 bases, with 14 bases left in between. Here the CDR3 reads CASCGQSVETQYF. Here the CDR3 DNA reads TGTGCCAGCTGCGGACAGTCTGTAGAGACCCAGTACTTC.